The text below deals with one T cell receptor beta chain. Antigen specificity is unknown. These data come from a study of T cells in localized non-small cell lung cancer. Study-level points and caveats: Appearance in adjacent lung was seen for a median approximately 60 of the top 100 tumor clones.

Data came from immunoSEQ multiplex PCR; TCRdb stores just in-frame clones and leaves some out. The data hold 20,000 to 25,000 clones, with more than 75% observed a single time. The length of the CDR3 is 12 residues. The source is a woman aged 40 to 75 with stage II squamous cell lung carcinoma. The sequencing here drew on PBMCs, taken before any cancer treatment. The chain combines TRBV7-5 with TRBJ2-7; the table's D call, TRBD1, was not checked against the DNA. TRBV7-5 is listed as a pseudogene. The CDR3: CVRVGDTYEQYF. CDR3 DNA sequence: TGTGTCAGAGTAGGGGACACTTACGAGCAGTACTTC.